One sample yielded the 25 T cell receptor beta chains listed below, sequenced in a study of blood T cell repertoires in COVID-19. Repertoires were generated with immunoSEQ multiplex PCR, while TCRdb's copy carries only in-frame clones and drops some. The table has some 340,000 clones, 65% to 85% seen once. The sample consisted of peripheral blood. Source of these receptors: a man younger than 45 with active or convalescent COVID-19.

The chain recombines TRBV7-2 with TRBJ2-4; D possibly corresponds to TRBD2 (5 bases). Per germline, CDR1 SGHTA and CDR2 FQGNSA. Trimming cost V 1 base and J 1 base, with 8 bases left between them. The CDR3 is 15 amino acids. The CDR3 DNA reads as TGTGCCAGCAGCTTAGTGAGGGCGGCCAAAAACATTCAGTACTTC. This codes for CASSLVRAAKNIQYF.

The rearrangement uses TRBV18 and TRBJ2-3, with 13 bases aligning to TRBD2. CDR1 and CDR2 (germline): KGHSH, LQKENI. V shed 3 bases and J 4 bases; nucleotides not matched to a gene: 10. CDR3 length equals 18 residues. Here the CDR3 DNA reads TGTGCCAGCTCACCTAACGCGGGGACTAGCGGGGAGGCAGATACGCAGTATTTT. Its protein product is CASSPNAGTSGEADTQYF.

The rearrangement uses TRBV27 and TRBJ2-7; TRBD1 is a possible D gene (5 bases). Germline V gene sequence: CDR1 MNHEY, CDR2 SMNVEV (reference sequence). The V gene lost 2 bases and the J gene lost 5 bases, with 10 bases spanning the gap. This CDR3 comprises 13 residues. The CDR3, as DNA: TGTGCCAGCAGTTTAACAGGCCTCAACGAGCAGTACTTC. This sequence encodes CASSLTGLNEQYF.

The CDR3 reads CASSMSGSDSPLHF. The CDR3 DNA follows: TGTGCCAGTAGTATGAGCGGTAGCGATTCACCCCTCCACTTT. This rearrangement joins TRBV19 to TRBJ1-6; no reliable D call. The CDR3 contains 14 residues. Trimming removed 3 bases at V and 8 bases at J, with 11 bases between. Germline V gene lookup returns CDR1 LNHDA and CDR2 SQIVND (reference sequence).

The rearrangement joins TRBV3-1 (or the pseudogene TRBV3-2) to TRBJ2-3; 12 bases fit TRBD2. Trimming cost V 2 bases and J 1 base; bases outside gene matches: 4. Germline assignment: CDR1 LGHDT and CDR2 YNNKEL (reference sequence). The CDR3 consists of 17 residues. CDR3 DNA sequence: TGTGCCAGCAGCCAACTAGCGGGGGGGTGGGGCACAGATACGCAGTATTTT. This sequence encodes CASSQLAGGWGTDTQYF.

The gene calls are TRBV4-3 and TRBJ1-1; a weak D match, TRBD1 (6 bases). The germline gives CDR1 LGHNA, CDR2 YSLEER. The V gene lost 0 bases and the J gene lost 10 bases, with 15 bases spanning the gap. CDR3 size: 14 residues. The CDR3 loop is CASSQDGGRSGAFF. CDR3 coding DNA: TGCGCCAGCAGCCAAGATGGGGGCAGGAGCGGAGCTTTCTTT.

This sequence joins TRBV11-3 and TRBJ2-1, with TRBD2 matching over 7 bases. The ends lost 8 bases at V and 0 bases at J; junction bases unmatched: 4. Germline V gene data show CDR1 as SGHNT and CDR2 as YENEEA. CDR3 length: 14 residues. The CDR3 DNA is TGTGCCAGCGGGGGGGGTGTCTCCTACAATGAGCAGTTCTTC. It translates to CASGGGVSYNEQFF.

V usage is TRBV3-1 (or the pseudogene TRBV3-2) and J usage is TRBJ1-1; 12 bases match TRBD1. The CDR3 loop spans 13 amino acids. V shed 8 bases and J 7 bases; nucleotides not matched to a gene: 5. Germline V gene sequence: CDR1 LGHDT, CDR2 YNNKEL (reference sequence). The DNA of the CDR3 is TGTGCCAGCCGGGACAGGGGGCAGGTTGAAGCTTTCTTT. Translation gives CASRDRGQVEAFF.

The rearrangement joins TRBV24-1 to TRBJ2-3; D perhaps matches TRBD2 (6 bases). CDR1 KGHDR and CDR2 SFDVKD come from the germline V gene. This CDR3 comprises 12 residues. Trimming shortened V by 6 bases and J by 5 bases, and 8 bases separated the two germline ends. The CDR3 spells CATSWGGDTQYF. The CDR3 bases are TGTGCCACCAGTTGGGGAGGAGATACGCAGTATTTT.

The chain links TRBV7-9 to TRBJ2-1, with D unclear. The CDR3 is 15 residues long. Trimming shortened V by 1 base and J by 3 bases, and 10 bases separated the two germline ends. Germline-derived CDR1 and CDR2 are SEHNR and FQNEAQ (reference sequence). CDR3 DNA: TGTGCCAGCAGCTTAGAGCATAGACTCTACAATGAGCAGTTCTTC. It is translated as CASSLEHRLYNEQFF.

The chain links TRBV19 to TRBJ1-3; 7 bases match TRBD1. Germline CDR1 LNHDA, CDR2 SQIVND (reference sequence). The trim removed 10 bases at V and 5 bases at J, leaving 8 bases unmatched. The CDR3 totals 13 residues. The CDR3 DNA sequence: TGTGCCACCAAGACAGGGAACAGAAACACCATATATTTT. Encoded protein: CATKTGNRNTIYF.

The chain recombines TRBV11-3 with TRBJ1-1; D possibly corresponds to TRBD1 (5 bases). The CDR3 sequence is 14 residues long. The V end was cut by 4 bases, the J end by 4 bases, with 13 bases between. Germline V gene sequence: CDR1 SGHNT, CDR2 YENEEA. The CDR3 sequence: CASSSTARSTEAFF. As DNA, the CDR3 is TGTGCCAGCAGCTCGACAGCACGGAGCACTGAAGCTTTCTTT.

The genes are TRBV7-2 and TRBJ1-1, with D unclear. The CDR3 length is 13 residues. Germline V gene sequence: CDR1 SGHTA, CDR2 FQGNSA. V dropped 3 bases and J dropped 3 bases, with 8 bases sitting between them. In nucleotides, the CDR3 is TGTGCCAGCAGCTTTGGAGCGTACACTGAAGCTTTCTTT. It yields the protein CASSFGAYTEAFF.

V gene TRBV2 combines with J gene TRBJ1-1; D is unresolved. Trimming removed 11 bases from V and 1 base from J, with 14 bases in between. Germline CDR1 SNHLY, CDR2 FYNNEI. The CDR3 has 13 amino acids. Here the CDR3 reads CAFKEGWNTEAFF. The CDR3 bases are TGTGCCTTCAAGGAGGGATGGAACACTGAAGCTTTCTTT.

The chain is built from TRBV6-2 or TRBV6-3 and TRBJ2-3; the D is unclear. CDR1 and CDR2 (germline): MNHEY, SVGEGT. The CDR3 totals 13 residues. V lost 5 bases to trimming and J lost 4 bases, with 10 bases between them. CDR3 amino acids: CASSLVRADTQYF. Written as DNA, the CDR3 is TGTGCCAGCAGTCTAGTGAGAGCAGATACGCAGTATTTT.

This chain joins TRBV5-8 and TRBJ2-3; D perhaps matches TRBD1 (5 bases). This CDR3 is 18 amino acids long. Germline CDR1 and CDR2: SGHTS and YDEGEE. V lost 1 base and J 2 bases, leaving 20 bases between the germline ends. Here the CDR3 reads CASSLWSLGRAFTDTQYF. For the CDR3, the DNA is TGTGCCAGCAGCTTGTGGAGTCTCGGCAGGGCATTCACAGATACGCAGTATTTT.

This chain links TRBV14 with TRBJ2-1, with 7 bases matching TRBD2. The length of the CDR3 is 16 residues. The trim removed 1 base at V and 3 bases at J, leaving 6 bases unmatched. Germline CDR1 reads SGHDN; CDR2 reads FVKESK. CDR3 region: CASSQVAGVYYNEQFF. The CDR3 DNA sequence: TGTGCCAGCAGCCAAGTCGCGGGAGTTTACTACAATGAGCAGTTCTTC.

Regarding this clone: Other DNA sequences in this specimen translate into the identical CDR3. The chain couples TRBV10-3 to TRBJ1-5; 10 nucleotides match TRBD1. Germline lookup yields CDR1 ENHRY and CDR2 SYGVKD. The CDR3 spans 14 residues. The V and J ends lost 2 bases and 6 bases, in that order; junction bases with no gene match: 1. CDR3 sequence reads: CAISEGDRGQPQHF. Here the CDR3 DNA reads TGTGCCATCAGTGAGGGGGACAGGGGTCAGCCCCAGCATTTT.

The chain is built from TRBV11-2 and TRBJ1-2, with D perhaps TRBD1 (5 bases). The CDR3 runs 13 residues. Germline V gene lookup returns CDR1 SGHAT and CDR2 FQNNGV. Trimming cost V 1 base and J 10 bases, with 13 bases left between them. CDR3 DNA: TGTGCCAGCAGCTTAGTAGGGGCGCCCGTCTACACCTTC. It codes for CASSLVGAPVYTF.

This chain joins TRBV9 and TRBJ2-7; 7 bases map to TRBD1. Germline assignment: CDR1 SGDLS and CDR2 YYNGEE. This CDR3 region has 13 residues. V gave up 2 bases and J gave up 5 bases; unmatched junction bases: 4. The CDR3 reads CASSVDRADEQYF. The CDR3 DNA sequence: TGTGCCAGCAGCGTCGACAGGGCGGACGAGCAGTACTTC.

This clone was recorded a few times. The chain uses TRBV6-6 and TRBJ2-2; the D gene is possibly TRBD2 (5 bases). The CDR3 contains 15 residues. V lost 0 bases to trimming and J lost 1 base, with 6 bases between them. Germline CDR1 MNHNY, CDR2 SVGAGI (reference sequence). This CDR3 reads CASSYSRGNTGELFF. The CDR3 DNA reads TGTGCCAGCAGTTACTCCCGGGGGAACACCGGGGAGCTGTTTTTT.

The chain carries TRBV2 and TRBJ1-1; maybe TRBD1 (6 bases). CDR1 is SNHLY, CDR2 FYNNEI, per germline. V was cut by 8 bases and J by 1 base, with 11 bases left in between. This CDR3 spans 13 amino acids. CDR3 coding DNA: TGTGCCAGCGCAGGGGAGAGGAACACTGAAGCTTTCTTT. This gives the protein CASAGERNTEAFF.

The chain recombines TRBV28 with TRBJ1-5; 8 nucleotides align to TRBD1. Germline V gene data show CDR1 as MDHEN and CDR2 as SYDVKM. Trimming at V came to 5 bases and at J to 5 bases, leaving 11 bases not matched to a gene. This CDR3 is built from 16 residues. DNA of the CDR3: TGTGCCAGCAGTACTGCCGGGACAGGATCGTATCAGCCCCAGCATTTT. It specifies CASSTAGTGSYQPQHF.

The rearrangement links TRBV4-3 to TRBJ2-1, with 9 nucleotides matching TRBD2. Trimming took 3 bases from V and 10 from J; bases not matched to a gene: 16. Germline V gene sequence: CDR1 LGHNA, CDR2 YSLEER. The CDR3 consists of 17 residues. The CDR3 DNA is TGCGCCAGCAGCCATATACGTACTAGCGGGCGTGGTCGGGAGCAGTTCTTC. Protein sequence: CASSHIRTSGRGREQFF.

The genes are TRBV30 and TRBJ2-5; 10 bases line up with TRBD1. V shed 2 bases and J 2 bases; nucleotides not matched to a gene: 8. CDR3 length: 16 residues. Germline-derived CDR1 and CDR2 are GTSNPN and SVGIG (reference sequence). DNA of the CDR3: TGTGCCTGGAGTACTTGGGACAGGGGACCACAAGAGACCCAGTACTTC. Its protein is CAWSTWDRGPQETQYF.